These 19 T cell receptor beta chains came from one sample sequenced in a study of control samples from healthy donors and cancer patients. Only in-frame clones appear in the TCRdb table, and some are missing; sequencing was by immunoSEQ multiplex PCR. The repertoire includes fewer than 95,000 clones, around 81% of them detected once, and 19% sits in the top ten. Material: blood. These receptors were collected from a man in his thirties or forties in good health.

The chain employs TRBV2 and TRBJ2-5; D is ambiguous. CDR3 length: 14 amino acids. Germline loops: CDR1 SNHLY, CDR2 FYNNEI. Between the trimmed V and J ends, which lost 3 bases and 3 bases, there was a span of 11 bases. CDR3 sequence reads: CASSDGSFKETQYF. The CDR3 nucleotides are TGTGCCAGCAGTGATGGCTCGTTCAAAGAGACCCAGTACTTC.

Points on this clone: The same CDR3 is also encoded by other DNA sequences in this sample. This chain uses TRBV24-1 with TRBJ1-2; D is unclear. CDR3 size: 13 residues. V lost 4 bases, J lost 5 bases, and 10 bases lay in between. Germline-derived CDR1 and CDR2 are KGHDR and SFDVKD. CDR3 sequence: CATSEDRGYGYTF. As DNA, the CDR3 is TGTGCCACCAGTGAAGACCGTGGTTATGGCTACACCTTC.

The V and J genes are TRBV10-1 and TRBJ2-1; D may be TRBD1 (6 bases). The CDR3 totals 13 residues. Trimming removed 7 bases at V and 9 bases at J, with 16 bases between. Germline V lookup: CDR1 WNHNN, CDR2 SYGVQD (reference sequence). CDR3 DNA: TGCGCCAGCACCGCCTCATTGGACAGTGAGCAGTTCTTC. Translating it yields CASTASLDSEQFF.

The V call is TRBV27, the J call TRBJ1-4; no firm D call. This CDR3 spans 12 amino acids. Germline CDR1 reads MNHEY; CDR2 reads SMNVEV (reference sequence). Trimming took 3 bases from V and 8 from J, leaving 7 bases between them. CDR3 sequence: CASSFTGEKLFF. The CDR3 nucleotides are TGTGCCAGCAGTTTCACGGGGGAAAAACTGTTTTTT.

Concerning this clone: Other DNA sequences in the same sample also yield this CDR3. The chain links TRBV7-3 to TRBJ1-1; D gene ambiguous. CDR3 size: 14 residues. CDR1 and CDR2 from the germline V gene are SGHTA and FQGTGA. V was clipped by 0 bases and J by 2 bases, with 7 bases between them. The CDR3 loop reads CASSLTGGNTEAFF. The CDR3 bases are TGTGCCAGCAGCTTAACGGGCGGAAACACTGAAGCTTTCTTT.

The chain is built from TRBV4-1 and TRBJ1-1; the D gene is possibly TRBD1 (5 bases). Germline values: CDR1 MGHRA, CDR2 YSYEKL. The CDR3 is 15 amino acids. V dropped 1 base and J dropped 0 bases, with 9 bases sitting between them. DNA of the CDR3: TGCGCCAGCAGCCAAGTCGGGGGGATGAACACTGAAGCTTTCTTT. The encoded protein is CASSQVGGMNTEAFF.

The V gene is TRBV5-4, the J gene TRBJ2-5, with a possible D match to TRBD2 (6 bases). Germline V CDR1 and CDR2: SGHNT, YYREEE (reference sequence). V was shortened by 4 bases and J by 5 bases, with 12 bases between the two germline ends. The CDR3 is 13 amino acids. CDR3 in DNA: TGTGCCAGCAGCCACGTCCTAGCGGAGACCCAGTACTTC. Protein sequence: CASSHVLAETQYF.

On this clone: This same CDR3 is encoded by further DNA sequences in the sample. The V call is TRBV6-4, the J call TRBJ1-1; D uncertain. This CDR3 has 14 residues. Deletions cut 6 bases from V and 2 bases from J, with 13 bases between. Germline-derived CDR1 and CDR2 are MRHNA and SNTAGT. The CDR3: CASRDGNRNTEAFF. Written as DNA, the CDR3 is TGTGCCAGCAGGGACGGAAACAGAAACACTGAAGCTTTCTTT.

This clone occurred once. The gene calls are TRBV27 and TRBJ1-2; D may be TRBD1 (5 bases). Germline CDR1 and CDR2: MNHEY and SMNVEV (reference sequence). The CDR3 runs to 16 residues. Trimming shortened V by 0 bases and J by 5 bases, and 16 bases separated the two germline ends. The DNA of the CDR3 is TGTGCCAGCAGTTTATCCACCCCCCAAGGGGCGTATGGCTACACCTTC. The encoded protein is CASSLSTPQGAYGYTF.

The chain carries TRBV6-5 and TRBJ1-1; 7 positions match TRBD1. With V trimmed by 5 bases and J by 4 bases, 7 bases remained unmatched. The germline V gene has CDR1 MNHEY and CDR2 SVGAGI. This CDR3 has 14 residues. The CDR3 is CASSSDRVGTEAFF. CDR3 sequence (DNA): TGTGCCAGCAGTAGCGACAGGGTTGGCACTGAAGCTTTCTTT.

This clone was counted between two and nine times. Distinct nucleotide sequences in the sample also encode this CDR3. The chain recombines TRBV5-6 with TRBJ1-5; D is unclear. Trimming removed 4 bases from V and 8 bases from J, with 10 bases in between. Germline CDR1 SGHDT, CDR2 YYEEEE. The CDR3 consists of 12 residues. CDR3 amino acids: CASSAGGKPQHF. The CDR3 coding sequence is TGTGCCAGCAGCGCAGGAGGGAAGCCCCAGCATTTT.

The chain carries TRBV9 and TRBJ2-1; D possibly corresponds to TRBD1 (5 bases). Trimming cost V 0 bases and J 7 bases, with 17 bases left between them. This CDR3 is built from 16 residues. Germline V lookup: CDR1 SGDLS, CDR2 YYNGEE. The CDR3 is CASSVGAGMESNEQFF. For the CDR3, the DNA is TGTGCCAGCAGCGTAGGTGCAGGGATGGAGTCGAATGAGCAGTTCTTC. The variable domain in full, with the rest retrieved from reference TRBV9 and TRBJ2-1, is DSGVTQTPKHLITATGQRVTLRCSPRSGDLSVYWYQQSLDQGLQFLIQYYNGEERAKGNILERFSAQQFPDLHSELNLSSLELGDSALYFCASSVGAGMESNEQFFGPGTRLTVL.

This clone was detected only a few times. As DNA, the CDR3 is TGTGCCAGCACCGAAACAGGGGGGAACTATGGCTACACCTTC. This translates into CASTETGGNYGYTF. The chain recombines TRBV28 with TRBJ1-2; 8 bases fit TRBD1. In germline, CDR1 is MDHEN, CDR2 SYDVKM. Germline trimming cut 7 bases from V and 2 bases from J; bases unmatched to any gene: 6. The CDR3 is made up of 14 amino acids.

This clone was detected once. The chain employs TRBV12-3 or TRBV12-4 and TRBJ1-1, with D hard to call. The CDR3 is 11 amino acids. V lost 4 bases to trimming and J lost 7 bases, with 7 bases between them. The CDR3 nucleotides read TGTGCCAGCAGTTCCCCAGGTGAAGCTTTCTTT. This gives the protein CASSSPGEAFF.

This clone appeared a single time. This chain connects TRBV2 to TRBJ2-1; D may be TRBD1 (5 bases). There are 13 residues in the CDR3. V shed 2 bases and J shed 4 bases, with 6 bases lying between them. CDR1 SNHLY and CDR2 FYNNEI come from the germline V gene. The CDR3, as DNA: TGTGCCAGCAGTGAAAGGGGATACAATGAGCAGTTCTTC. The encoded protein is CASSERGYNEQFF.

Details on this clone: Other DNA sequences in this specimen translate into the identical CDR3. This chain joins TRBV6-5 and TRBJ1-4; 9 bases align to TRBD1. The CDR3 has 14 residues. Unmatched junction bases numbered 7, after V lost 6 bases and J lost 8 bases. Germline V gives CDR1 MNHEY, CDR2 SVGAGI. The CDR3 bases are TGTGCCAGCAGCCCCGGACAGGGGCGGGAAAAACTGTTTTTT. It specifies CASSPGQGREKLFF.

The rearrangement joins TRBV6-1 to TRBJ1-1, with 7 bases fitting TRBD1. With V trimmed by 1 base and J by 3 bases, 5 bases remained unmatched. Germline V gene lookup returns CDR1 MNHNS and CDR2 SASEGT. This CDR3 has 15 amino acids. The CDR3 reads CASSEGGGLDTEAFF. In nucleotides, the CDR3 is TGTGCCAGCAGTGAAGGAGGGGGCCTAGACACTGAAGCTTTCTTT.

V usage is TRBV3-1 (or the pseudogene TRBV3-2) and J usage is TRBJ2-2; TRBD2 aligns across 7 bases. V lost 4 bases and J lost 3; bases outside the gene matches: 5. Germline V CDR1 and CDR2: LGHDT, YNNKEL (reference sequence). This CDR3 is 15 amino acids long. The DNA for the CDR3 is TGTGCCAGCAGCCTAGGACTAGTCGACACCGGGGAGCTGTTTTTT. Translating gives CASSLGLVDTGELFF.

CDR3 sequence (DNA): TGTGCCAGCAACGAAGAGGTTAACACTGAAGCTTTCTTT. Translated, it gives CASNEEVNTEAFF. The chain is built from TRBV2 and TRBJ1-1; D not certain. The CDR3 is 13 residues long. From germline, CDR1 is SNHLY and CDR2 FYNNEI. V lost 7 bases to trimming and J lost 2 bases, with 11 bases between them.